These 17 T cell receptor beta chains were all obtained from the same sample, sequenced in a study of a mutant IDH1 vaccine in newly diagnosed glioma (dated by TCRdb to the early 2020s). The library was produced with the immunoSEQ multiplex PCR assay. Not all clones reach the TCRdb copy of this immuneACCESS table, which keeps in-frame sequences only. Checked studies attribute under half of the gap to unresolved V genes and leave the rest unexplained. The sample table contains tens of thousands of clones; only one count was recorded for about four fifths of them. The ten top clones hold roughly 5% of the sample. According to the study, the label for this sample's time point signals: week 35, safety follow-up. A 20-mer mutant IDH1 peptide at 300 micrograms in Montanide made up each vaccine dose, which was injected subcutaneously together with topical imiquimod. For these TCRs, the target antigens are not known.

Specimen: PBMCs, collected from a glioma patient whose treatment included an IDH1 peptide vaccine. The receptors were sampled from a man aged 40-50 years with glioma.

This rearrangement joins TRBV7-8 to TRBJ1-2, with no clear D. CDR3 size: 13 residues. Germline CDR1 is SGHVS and CDR2 is FQNEAQ. Trimming removed 1 base from V and 1 base from J, with 4 bases in between. CDR3 protein: CASSLGGNYGYTF. The CDR3 DNA follows: TGTGCCAGCAGCTTAGGGGGTAACTATGGCTACACCTTC.

This clone was seen a few times. V usage is TRBV11-2 and J usage is TRBJ1-1, with TRBD1 matching over 9 bases. Trimming removed 6 bases from V and 5 bases from J; junction bases left unmatched: 7. Germline V gene lookup returns CDR1 SGHAT and CDR2 FQNNGV. There are 14 residues in the CDR3. The CDR3 protein is CASRPTGGDTEAFF. Written as DNA, the CDR3 is TGTGCCAGCAGACCTACAGGGGGCGATACTGAAGCTTTCTTT.

V gene TRBV6-1 combines with J gene TRBJ2-3; D remains unclear. The CDR3 covers 13 residues. The V end lost 2 bases, the J end lost 3 bases, and 6 bases lay between the germline ends. Germline values: CDR1 MNHNS, CDR2 SASEGT. The CDR3 protein is CASSEIRTDTQYF. CDR3 coding DNA: TGTGCCAGCAGTGAAATTAGAACAGATACGCAGTATTTT.

The genes are TRBV10-2 and TRBJ2-1; TRBD2 is a possible D gene (7 bases). CDR1 WSHSY and CDR2 SAAADI come from the germline V gene. V dropped 2 bases and J dropped 4 bases, with 15 bases sitting between them. The CDR3 spans 16 residues. CDR3 nucleotide sequence: TGCGCCAGCAGTGAGGAGGGGGGGGCTCTTTACAATGAGCAGTTCTTC. Amino acid sequence: CASSEEGGALYNEQFF.

The V gene is TRBV5-1, the J gene TRBJ2-5; perhaps TRBD2 as D (5 bases). Germline V gene lookup returns CDR1 SGHRS and CDR2 YFSETQ. CDR3 size: 14 residues. V gave up 2 bases and J gave up 0 bases, with 8 bases separating them. This CDR3 reads CASSFLGDQETQYF. The CDR3 DNA is TGCGCCAGCAGCTTTCTCGGGGACCAAGAGACCCAGTACTTC. Supplemented by reference TRBV5-1 and TRBJ2-5, the full variable domain reads KAGVTQTPRYLIKTRGQQVTLSCSPISGHRSVSWYQQTPGQGLQFLFEYFSETQRNKGNFPGRFSGRQFSNSRSEMNVSTLELGDSALYLCASSFLGDQETQYFGPGTRLLVL.

This rearrangement joins TRBV18 to TRBJ2-5; 10 positions agree with TRBD1. In germline, CDR1 is KGHSH, CDR2 LQKENI. The V gene end was trimmed by 7 bases and the J gene end by 5 bases; junction bases not matched to a gene: 7. This CDR3 contains 14 residues. The CDR3 DNA sequence: TGTGCCAGCTTCCGGGACAGGGGTATTGAGACCCAGTACTTC. It codes for CASFRDRGIETQYF.

The V and J genes are TRBV19 and TRBJ1-6, with 10 nucleotides matching TRBD1. After removal of 8 bases from V and 9 bases from J, the junction contained 4 bases not matched to a gene. This CDR3 contains 13 residues. CDR1 and CDR2 from the germline V gene are LNHDA and SQIVND (reference sequence). CDR3 amino acids: CASSGTGVSPLHF. The CDR3 nucleotides read TGTGCCAGTTCCGGGACAGGGGTTTCACCCCTCCACTTT. Full variable domain (missing parts from reference TRBV19 and TRBJ1-6): DGGITQSPKYLFRKEGQNVTLSCEQNLNHDAMYWYRQDPGQGLRLIYYSQIVNDFQKGDIAEGYSVSREKKESFPLTVTSAQKNPTAFYLCASSGTGVSPLHFGNGTRLTVT.

CDR3 sequence: CASSLGTGVPQPQHF. In nucleotides, the CDR3 is TGCGCCAGCAGCTTGGGGACAGGGGTTCCTCAGCCCCAGCATTTT. This chain joins TRBV5-1 and TRBJ1-5; 9 bases fit TRBD1. The germline gives CDR1 SGHRS, CDR2 YFSETQ. V lost 0 bases, J lost 6 bases, and 4 bases stayed unmatched. CDR3 length: 15 residues.

V is TRBV23-1 and J is TRBJ1-1; 9 bases map to TRBD1. TRBV23-1 qualifies as an ORF whose function is uncertain. J gave up 4 bases and V 6 bases, and 12 bases lay outside the gene matches. There are 16 residues in the CDR3. This CDR3 is CASSPRRRQGGTEAFF. CDR3 DNA sequence: TGCGCCAGCAGCCCAAGACGAAGACAGGGGGGCACTGAAGCTTTCTTT.

This clone was seen more than once but under ten times. The chain joins TRBV12-5 to TRBJ1-4; maybe TRBD1 (5 bases). The germline V gene encodes CDR1 LGHNT and CDR2 FRNRAP. This CDR3 comprises 9 residues. CDR3 nucleotides: TGTGCCTTCCAGGGAAAACTGTTTTTT. Protein product: CAFQGKLFF.

V and J are TRBV10-3 and TRBJ2-3, with 11 bases fitting TRBD1. With V trimmed by 0 bases and J by 6 bases, 5 bases remained unmatched. The V gene's germline CDR1 is ENHRY and CDR2 SYGVKD. The CDR3 length is 16 residues. CDR3 in amino acids: CAISESRTGGMDTQYF. The CDR3 DNA reads as TGTGCCATCAGTGAGTCAAGGACAGGGGGCATGGATACGCAGTATTTT.

The chain is built from TRBV11-3 and TRBJ2-3, with D possibly being TRBD1 (6 bases). CDR3 length: 16 residues. The germline V and J ends were trimmed by 4 bases and 1 base, with 15 bases remaining between them. Germline V gene lookup returns CDR1 SGHNT and CDR2 YENEEA. CDR3 residues: CASSSRVGAGTDTQYF. CDR3 DNA sequence: TGTGCCAGCAGCTCAAGGGTGGGGGCCGGCACAGATACGCAGTATTTT.

The chain has TRBV7-6 and TRBJ2-5, with TRBD2 identical over 8 bases. The CDR3 spans 15 residues. With 3 bases clipped from V and 4 bases from J, the junction kept 7 bases outside the gene matches. CDR1 is SGHVS, CDR2 FNYEAQ, per germline. CDR3 amino acids: CASSLTGGAGETQYF. The CDR3 coding sequence is TGTGCCAGCAGCTTGACCGGGGGGGCCGGAGAGACCCAGTACTTC.

The chain links TRBV11-2 to TRBJ1-4, with a tentative D call TRBD1 (6 bases). Trimming took off 7 bases at V and 7 bases at J, with 16 bases between the two ends. Germline CDR1 is SGHAT and CDR2 is FQNNGV. CDR3 length: 14 residues. This CDR3 is CASTLTGGVEKLFF. The CDR3 DNA follows: TGTGCCAGCACCCTAACGGGGGGCGTTGAAAAACTGTTTTTT. Drawing the rest from reference TRBV11-2 and TRBJ1-4, the complete variable domain is EAGVAQSPRYKIIEKRQSVAFWCNPISGHATLYWYQQILGQGPKLLIQFQNNGVVDDSQLPKDRFSAERLKGVDSTLKIQPAKLEDSAVYLCASTLTGGVEKLFFGSGTQLSVL.

V gene TRBV5-1 combines with J gene TRBJ1-1, with D maybe TRBD1 (5 bases). The CDR3 loop spans 13 amino acids. Germline CDR1 SGHRS, CDR2 YFSETQ. With 7 bases removed from V and 1 base from J, the gap between germline ends came to 11 bases. The CDR3 loop is CASSEGRNTEAFF. CDR3 DNA: TGCGCCAGCTCGGAGGGGCGGAACACTGAAGCTTTCTTT.

This chain links TRBV28 with TRBJ1-2, with 7 bases matching TRBD1. Germline assignment: CDR1 MDHEN and CDR2 SYDVKM. The CDR3 consists of 16 residues. The V and J ends lost 5 bases and 1 base, in that order; junction bases with no gene match: 10. CDR3 sequence reads: CASSPLPGQFNYGYTF. In nucleotides, the CDR3 is TGTGCCAGCAGTCCCCTTCCGGGACAGTTTAACTATGGCTACACCTTC.

The chain has TRBV20-1 and TRBJ2-7, with D possibly matching TRBD2 (5 bases). This CDR3 is 10 amino acids long. Germline V gene sequence: CDR1 DFQATT, CDR2 SNEGSKA (reference sequence). The ends were cut back, 8 bases at V and 5 bases at J, with 10 bases in the middle. This chain's CDR3 is CSPTRDEQYF. Here the CDR3 DNA reads TGCAGTCCAACTAGAGACGAGCAGTACTTC.